The 2 T cell receptor beta chains listed next were all sequenced from one sample in a study of blood T cell repertoires in COVID-19. Assay: immunoSEQ multiplex PCR; the TCRdb copy retains only in-frame clones and omits some. Here the sample spans 150,000 or so clones, about 87% being singletons. The specimen was peripheral blood. Source of these receptors: a man older than 75 with acute or convalescent COVID-19.

This clone has more than one count but fewer than ten. V usage is TRBV4-2 and J usage is TRBJ1-6; the D gene is possibly TRBD1 (6 bases). CDR1 LGHNA and CDR2 YNFKEQ come from the germline V gene. Trimming removed 3 bases from V and 7 bases from J, with 16 bases in between. This CDR3 region has 16 residues. The CDR3 nucleotides read TGTGCCAGCAGCCACCCGACTGCCCAGGGGAATTCACCCCTCCACTTT. Encoded protein: CASSHPTAQGNSPLHF.

The chain couples TRBV19 to TRBJ1-2; D may be TRBD1 (5 bases). Germline-derived CDR1 and CDR2 are LNHDA and SQIVND (reference sequence). This CDR3 has 13 residues. Trimming took off 3 bases at V and 3 bases at J, with 8 bases between the two ends. The CDR3 region is CASSIQGDYGYTF. The CDR3 DNA is TGTGCCAGTAGTATTCAGGGTGACTATGGCTACACCTTC.